The present T cell receptor beta chain was sequenced within a study of T cell repertoires in cytomegalovirus infection. Overall study context: Indications came from public TCR beta signatures; they pointed to CMV infection and to a matching HLA type. General study results and limits: The response measured ex vivo was dominated by TCR beta clonotypes (HLA-C-restricted and CMV-specific).

About this clonotype: As yet, its antigen is unknown.

TCRdb reprocessed the reads with MiXCR, giving one entry per CDR3 protein. Here the sample spans fewer than 550,000 distinct CDR3 sequences, roughly 30% being singletons. Germline CDR1 reads SGHKS; CDR2 reads YYEKEE (reference sequence). The CDR3 contains 12 residues. V was trimmed by 2 bases and J by 9 bases, leaving 9 bases between them. The TCR comes from a human donor in good health (CMV status not recorded). Some clones in this sample may be carry-over from other donors' samples. The chain recombines TRBV5-5 with TRBJ2-1; the D gene is possibly TRBD1 (6 bases). Specimen: PBMCs. The CDR3 loop is CASSLQGAEQFF. CDR3 in DNA: TGTGCCAGCAGCTTACAGGGTGCTGAGCAGTTCTTC.